Listed below are T cell receptor beta chains from one sample, sequenced in a study of T cell responses to AZD1222 COVID-19 vaccine. Some clones are missing from TCRdb's copy, which holds only in-frame ones; the method was immunoSEQ multiplex PCR. The data contain around 80,000 clones, approximately 85% of them singletons. The specimen was peripheral blood, collected 28 days after the second AZD1222 dose. These receptor sequences come from an adult who received the AZD1222 COVID-19 vaccine. CDR3s include the opening cysteine and the closing phenylalanine or tryptophan. The order of the fields is V gene, clone size, J gene, D gene, CDR3 DNA, CDR3 protein. D genes are given only for firm matches. Expanded clones get a size class; other rows say once, few or many, or leave the size out.

TRBV15,few,TRBJ1-4,.,TGTGCCACCAGCAGATTTTCAGGGTCAACTAATGAAAAACTGTTTTTT,CATSRFSGSTNEKLFF
TRBV28,.,TRBJ1-4,.,TGTGCCAGCAGTTTCGCGGTCGATGAAAAACTGTTTTTT,CASSFAVDEKLFF
TRBV6-5,.,TRBJ1-5,.,TGTGCCAGCAGTTACGAAGGGGTAGGACAGCCCCAGCATTTT,CASSYEGVGQPQHF
TRBV15,.,TRBJ2-5,TRBD1,TGTGCCACCAGCAGAGTATTCGGACAGGGAGGAACCCAGTACTTC,CATSRVFGQGGTQYF
TRBV7-2,.,TRBJ2-5,.,TGTGCCAGCAGCTTACAGCGAGGACAAGAGACCCAGTACTTC,CASSLQRGQETQYF
TRBV9,few,TRBJ1-3,.,TGTGCCAGCAGCGTCGACACCTCTGGAAACACCATATATTTT,CASSVDTSGNTIYF
TRBV5-6,.,TRBJ2-5,.,TGTGCCAGCAGCATAAAAGAGACCCAGTACTTC,CASSIKETQYF
TRBV7-6,once,TRBJ2-1,TRBD2,TGTGCCAGCAGCTTAAAGGGCGGCGGGGGGGCCGTTGAGCAGTTCTTC,CASSLKGGGGAVEQFF
TRBV10-3,.,TRBJ1-1,TRBD1,TGTGCCATCAGTCCCGGGACAGGGATGAACACTGAAGCTTTCTTT,CAISPGTGMNTEAFF
TRBV7-2,.,TRBJ1-1,.,TGTGCCAGCAGCTTAGAGACCAGGAGGACTTCGAACACTGAAGCTTTCTTT,CASSLETRRTSNTEAFF
TRBV2,once,TRBJ1-1,.,TGTGCCAGCAACAGGATGAACACTGAAGCTTTCTTT,CASNRMNTEAFF
TRBV10-3,.,TRBJ2-2,.,TGTGCCATCAGAGAGGGGGTATCGGGCGGGGAGCTGTTTTTT,CAIREGVSGGELFF
TRBV21-1,.,TRBJ1-3,.,TGTGCCAGCAGCAAAGTGTCGGAGGGAGCCAGAAACACCATATATTTT,CASSKVSEGARNTIYF
TRBV24-1,.,TRBJ2-1,TRBD1,TGTGCCACCAGTGATTTGCAGGACGGAACAGGGGGCCTGGATGAGCAGTTCTTC,CATSDLQDGTGGLDEQFF
TRBV7-2,.,TRBJ2-3,.,TGTGCCAGCAGCTTAGTCCCAGGGAAGATGGCAGATACGCAGTATTTT,CASSLVPGKMADTQYF
TRBV5-4,few,TRBJ2-5,TRBD1,TGTGCCAGCAGCTCAGTAACAGGGGGCTGGGAGACCCAGTACTTC,CASSSVTGGWETQYF
TRBV5-1,.,TRBJ2-5,.,TGCGCCAGCAGCAGGACAGAGACGCAAGAGACCCAGTACTTC,CASSRTETQETQYF
TRBV18,.,TRBJ2-5,.,TGTGCCAGCTCACCTACACACTCGGGAGAGACCCAGTACTTC,CASSPTHSGETQYF
TRBV5-6,.,TRBJ1-1,.,TGTGCCAGCAGCGACGGGACCAACACTGAAGCTTTCTTT,CASSDGTNTEAFF
TRBV20-1,.,TRBJ2-1,.,TGCAGTGCGCCTACTAGCCGCGAGCAGTTCTTC,CSAPTSREQFF
TRBV7-9,.,TRBJ1-6,TRBD1,TGTGCCAGCAGCTGGTCAACAGGGGATTTTAATTCACCCCTCCACTTT,CASSWSTGDFNSPLHF
TRBV5-1,.,TRBJ2-2,.,TGCGCCAGCAGCTTATCGGACCCGAACACCGGGGAGCTGTTTTTT,CASSLSDPNTGELFF
TRBV9,.,TRBJ2-1,.,TGTGCCAGCAGCGAGGGGGTGTATTCCTACAATGAGCAGTTCTTC,CASSEGVYSYNEQFF
TRBV27,.,TRBJ1-1,.,TGTGCCAGCAGACGACAGCGACACACTGAAGCTTTCTTT,CASRRQRHTEAFF
TRBV2,.,TRBJ1-5,.,TGTGCCAGCAGTGGAACAGATAGCAATCAGCCCCAGCATTTT,CASSGTDSNQPQHF
TRBV30,.,TRBJ2-7,.,TGTGCCTGGAGTGTACTGAGGGGCTACTACGAGCAGTACTTC,CAWSVLRGYYEQYF
TRBV7-9,.,TRBJ1-2,TRBD1,TGTGCCAGCAGCTCATTGACAGGGGGCCGGGGCTACACCTTC,CASSSLTGGRGYTF